This T cell receptor beta chain was identified in a study of cytomegalovirus exposure and HLA in healthy donors. Study-wide context: Counted in an early data release were tens of millions of unique TCRs from HLA-typed donors. Most donors, roughly 77% of a few hundred genotyped, fell in the Caucasian-associated ancestry cluster. General study points: The majority of CMV-associated TCR beta chains were reported as apparently HLA-restricted in a later analysis.

Germline loops: CDR1 MDHEN, CDR2 SYDVKM. This CDR3 spans 14 amino acids. The V end lost 2 bases, the J end lost 0 bases, and 8 bases lay between the germline ends. Researchers ran the PCR with 60 Vbeta and 13 Jbeta primers. Only in-frame clones appear in the TCRdb table, and some are missing; sequencing was by immunoSEQ multiplex PCR. The top ten hold 5.6% of the sample, which has over 150,000 clones, approximately 80% seen once. In the case of this clone: Its antigen is not identified.

The genes are TRBV28 and TRBJ2-7, with D unresolved. The receptor's source is a woman in her 40s in good health and CMV-seropositive. The specimen was PBMCs. The CDR3 spells CASSLAESSYEQYF. CDR3 in DNA: TGTGCCAGCAGTTTAGCGGAGAGCTCCTACGAGCAGTACTTC.